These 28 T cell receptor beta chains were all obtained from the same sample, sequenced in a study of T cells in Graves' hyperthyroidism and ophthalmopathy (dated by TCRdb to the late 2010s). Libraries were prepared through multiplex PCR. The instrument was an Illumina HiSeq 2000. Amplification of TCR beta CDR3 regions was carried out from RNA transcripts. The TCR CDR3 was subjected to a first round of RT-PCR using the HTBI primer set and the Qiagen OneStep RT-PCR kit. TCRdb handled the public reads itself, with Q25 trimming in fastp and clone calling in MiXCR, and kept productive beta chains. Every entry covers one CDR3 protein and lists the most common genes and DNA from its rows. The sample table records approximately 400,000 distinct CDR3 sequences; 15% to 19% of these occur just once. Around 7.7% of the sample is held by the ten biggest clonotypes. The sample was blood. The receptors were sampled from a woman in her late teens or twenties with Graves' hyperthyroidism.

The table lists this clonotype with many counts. The CDR3 reads CASSLQAAYNEQFF. The DNA for the CDR3 is TGTGCCAGCAGCTTACAAGCGGCCTACAATGAGCAGTTCTTC. V is TRBV7-2 and J is TRBJ2-1; a possible D gene is TRBD2 (5 bases). CDR1 is SGHTA, CDR2 FQGNSA, per germline. V was shortened by 2 bases and J by 2 bases, with 7 bases between the two germline ends. The CDR3 loop spans 14 amino acids.

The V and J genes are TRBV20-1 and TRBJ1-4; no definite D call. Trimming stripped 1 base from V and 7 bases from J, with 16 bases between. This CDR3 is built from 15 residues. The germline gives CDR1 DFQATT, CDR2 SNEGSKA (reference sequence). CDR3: CSARGWELGGEKLFF. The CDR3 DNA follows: TGCAGTGCTAGAGGGTGGGAGCTGGGTGGTGAAAAACTGTTTTTT.

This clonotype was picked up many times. The CDR3 is CASSYSKNHGYTF. CDR3 coding DNA: TGTGCCAGCAGTTACTCGAAAAATCACGGCTACACCTTC. The chain recombines TRBV6-5 with TRBJ1-2; no clear D. In germline, CDR1 is MNHEY, CDR2 SVGAGI. V dropped 0 bases and J dropped 8 bases, with 10 bases sitting between them. The CDR3 is 13 residues long.

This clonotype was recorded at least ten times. CDR3 loop: CSAEDRGSYEQYF. In nucleotides, the CDR3 is TGCAGCGCCGAAGATAGGGGATCCTACGAGCAGTACTTC. The rearrangement links TRBV29-1 to TRBJ2-7; D may be TRBD1 (5 bases). Germline loops: CDR1 SQVTM, CDR2 ANQGSEA. The germline V and J ends were trimmed by 7 bases and 1 base, with 14 bases remaining between them. This CDR3 spans 13 amino acids.

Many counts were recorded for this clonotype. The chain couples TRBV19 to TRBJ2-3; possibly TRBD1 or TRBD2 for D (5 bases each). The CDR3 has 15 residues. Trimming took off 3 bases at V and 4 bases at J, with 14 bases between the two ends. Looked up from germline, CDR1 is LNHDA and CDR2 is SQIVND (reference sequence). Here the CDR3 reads CASSMVQGAADTQYF. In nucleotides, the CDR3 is TGTGCCAGTAGTATGGTTCAGGGAGCGGCAGATACGCAGTATTTT.

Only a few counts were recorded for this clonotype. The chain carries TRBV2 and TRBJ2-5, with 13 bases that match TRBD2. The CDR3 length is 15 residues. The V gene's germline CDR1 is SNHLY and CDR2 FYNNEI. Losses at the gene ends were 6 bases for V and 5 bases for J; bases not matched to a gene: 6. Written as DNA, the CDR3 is TGTGCCAGCAGAAGGACTAGCGGGAGTGGGGAGACCCAGTACTTC. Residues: CASRRTSGSGETQYF. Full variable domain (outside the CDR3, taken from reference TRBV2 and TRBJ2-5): EPEVTQTPSHQVTQMGQEVILRCVPISNHLYFYWYRQILGQKVEFLVSFYNNEISEKSEIFDDQFSVERPDGSNFTLKIRSTKLEDSAMYFCASRRTSGSGETQYFGPGTRLLVL.

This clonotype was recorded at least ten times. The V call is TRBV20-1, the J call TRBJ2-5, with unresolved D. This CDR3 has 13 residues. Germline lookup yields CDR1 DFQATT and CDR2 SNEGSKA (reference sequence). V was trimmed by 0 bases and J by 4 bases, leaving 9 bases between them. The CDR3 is CSARDSLAETQYF. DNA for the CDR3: TGCAGTGCTAGAGATTCTTTGGCAGAGACCCAGTACTTC.

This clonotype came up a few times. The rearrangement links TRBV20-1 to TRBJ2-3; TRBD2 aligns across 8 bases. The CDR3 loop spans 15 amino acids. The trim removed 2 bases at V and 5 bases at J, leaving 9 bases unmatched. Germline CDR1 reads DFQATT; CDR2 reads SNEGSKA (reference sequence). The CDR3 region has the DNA TGCAGTGCTAGACCCCCGGGGGGGCGCGAAGATACGCAGTATTTT. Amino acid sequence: CSARPPGGREDTQYF.

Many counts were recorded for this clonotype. The CDR3 reads CASSLRPGGVLDTQYF. The CDR3 DNA reads as TGTGCCAGCAGCTTACGTCCCGGGGGGGTATTAGATACGCAGTATTTT. The chain uses TRBV11-2 and TRBJ2-3; 8 bases fit TRBD2. The CDR3 extends over 16 amino acids. Germline V gives CDR1 SGHAT, CDR2 FQNNGV. The V and J ends lost 2 bases and 5 bases, in that order; junction bases with no gene match: 9.

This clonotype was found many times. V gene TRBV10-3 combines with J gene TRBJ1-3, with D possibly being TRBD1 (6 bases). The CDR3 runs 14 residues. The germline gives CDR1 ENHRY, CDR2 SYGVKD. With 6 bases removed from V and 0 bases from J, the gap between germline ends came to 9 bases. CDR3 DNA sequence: TGTGCCATCAGACCGGACAGCTCTGGAAACACCATATATTTT. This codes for CAIRPDSSGNTIYF.

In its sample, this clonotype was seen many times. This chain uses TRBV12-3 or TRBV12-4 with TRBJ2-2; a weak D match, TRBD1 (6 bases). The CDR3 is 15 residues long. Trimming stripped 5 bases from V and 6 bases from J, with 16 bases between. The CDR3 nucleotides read TGTGCCAGCAGTACTGGACAGTCCGGGCCCGGGGAGCTGTTTTTT. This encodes CASSTGQSGPGELFF.

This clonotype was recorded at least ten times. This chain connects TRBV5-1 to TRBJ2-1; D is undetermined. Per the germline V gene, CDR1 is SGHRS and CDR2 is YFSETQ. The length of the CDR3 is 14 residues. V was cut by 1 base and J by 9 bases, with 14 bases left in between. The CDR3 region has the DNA TGCGCCAGCAGCTTGACCCCGGAACGAGGTGAGCAGTTCTTC. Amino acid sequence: CASSLTPERGEQFF.

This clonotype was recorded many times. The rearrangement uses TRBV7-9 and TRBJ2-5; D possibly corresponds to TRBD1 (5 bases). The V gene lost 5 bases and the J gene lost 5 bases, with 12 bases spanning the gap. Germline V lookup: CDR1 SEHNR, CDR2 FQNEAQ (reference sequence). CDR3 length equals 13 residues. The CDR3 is CASSQQGGETQYF. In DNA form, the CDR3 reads TGTGCCAGCAGCCAGCAGGGTGGGGAGACCCAGTACTTC.

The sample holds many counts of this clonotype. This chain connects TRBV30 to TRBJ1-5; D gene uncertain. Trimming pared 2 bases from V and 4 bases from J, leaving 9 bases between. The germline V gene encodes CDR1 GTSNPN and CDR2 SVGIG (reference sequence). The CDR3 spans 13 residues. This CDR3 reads CAWSSSGNQPQHF. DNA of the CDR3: TGTGCCTGGAGTTCTTCGGGAAATCAGCCCCAGCATTTT.

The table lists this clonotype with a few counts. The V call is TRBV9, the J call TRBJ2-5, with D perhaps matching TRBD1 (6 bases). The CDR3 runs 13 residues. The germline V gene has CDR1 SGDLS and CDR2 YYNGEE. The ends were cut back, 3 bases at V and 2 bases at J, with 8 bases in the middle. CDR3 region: CASSGGRQETQYF. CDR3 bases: TGTGCCAGCAGCGGGGGGCGTCAAGAGACCCAGTACTTC.

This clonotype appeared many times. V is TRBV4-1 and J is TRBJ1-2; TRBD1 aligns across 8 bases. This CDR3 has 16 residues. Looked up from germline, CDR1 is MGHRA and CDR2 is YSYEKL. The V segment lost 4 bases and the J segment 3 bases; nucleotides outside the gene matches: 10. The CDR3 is CASSLRQGWGDYGYTF. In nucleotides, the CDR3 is TGCGCCAGCAGCCTAAGACAGGGGTGGGGAGACTATGGCTACACCTTC.

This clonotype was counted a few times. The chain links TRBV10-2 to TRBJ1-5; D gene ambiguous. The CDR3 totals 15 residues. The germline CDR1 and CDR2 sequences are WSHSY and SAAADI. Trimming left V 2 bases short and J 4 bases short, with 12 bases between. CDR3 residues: CASSEHTDGNQPQHF. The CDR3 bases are TGCGCCAGCAGTGAGCATACTGACGGGAATCAGCCCCAGCATTTT.

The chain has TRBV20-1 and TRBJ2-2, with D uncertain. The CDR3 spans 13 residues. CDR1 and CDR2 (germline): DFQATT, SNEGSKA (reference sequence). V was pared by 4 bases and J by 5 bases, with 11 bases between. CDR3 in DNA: TGCAGTGCTACCCTAGGGCGTACCGGGGAGCTGTTTTTT. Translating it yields CSATLGRTGELFF.

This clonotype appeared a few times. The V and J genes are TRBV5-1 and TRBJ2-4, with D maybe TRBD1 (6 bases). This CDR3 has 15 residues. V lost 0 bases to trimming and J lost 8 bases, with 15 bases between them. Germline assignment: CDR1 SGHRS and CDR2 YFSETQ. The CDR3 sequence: CASSLVGAGWDIQYF. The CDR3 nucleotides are TGCGCCAGCAGCTTGGTGGGGGCAGGTTGGGACATTCAGTACTTC.

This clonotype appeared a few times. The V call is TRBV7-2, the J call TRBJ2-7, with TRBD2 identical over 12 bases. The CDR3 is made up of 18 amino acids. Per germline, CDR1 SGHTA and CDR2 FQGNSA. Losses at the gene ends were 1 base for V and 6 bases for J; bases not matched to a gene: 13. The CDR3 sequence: CASSLGWRLAGGAGEQYF. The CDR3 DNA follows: TGTGCCAGCAGCTTAGGTTGGCGGCTAGCGGGAGGGGCGGGCGAGCAGTACTTC. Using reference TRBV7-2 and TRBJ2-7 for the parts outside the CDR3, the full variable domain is GAGVSQSPSNKVTEKGKDVELRCDPISGHTALYWYRQSLGQGLEFLIYFQGNSAPDKSGLPSDRFSAERTGGSVSTLTIQRTQQEDSAVYLCASSLGWRLAGGAGEQYFGPGTRLTVT.

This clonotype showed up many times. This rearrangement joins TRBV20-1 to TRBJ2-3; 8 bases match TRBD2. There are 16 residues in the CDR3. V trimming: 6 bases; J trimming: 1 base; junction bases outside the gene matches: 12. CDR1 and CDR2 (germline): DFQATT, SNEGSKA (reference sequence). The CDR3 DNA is TGCAGTGCAGCGGGACTAGATGGAGTAGGCACAGATACGCAGTATTTT. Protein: CSAAGLDGVGTDTQYF.

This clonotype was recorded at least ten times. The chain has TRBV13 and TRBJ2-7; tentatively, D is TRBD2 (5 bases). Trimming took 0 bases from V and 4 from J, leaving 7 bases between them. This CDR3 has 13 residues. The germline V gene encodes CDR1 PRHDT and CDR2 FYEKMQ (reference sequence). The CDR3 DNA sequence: TGTGCCAGCAGCTTAGGGCGGAGGTACGAGCAGTACTTC. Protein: CASSLGRRYEQYF.

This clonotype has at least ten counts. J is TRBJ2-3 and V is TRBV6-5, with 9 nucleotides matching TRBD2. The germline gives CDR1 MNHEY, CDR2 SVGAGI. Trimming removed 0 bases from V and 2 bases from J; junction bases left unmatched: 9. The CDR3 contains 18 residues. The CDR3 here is CASSYSPRAGGFTDTQYF. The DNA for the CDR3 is TGTGCCAGCAGTTACTCACCAAGAGCGGGGGGATTCACAGATACGCAGTATTTT.

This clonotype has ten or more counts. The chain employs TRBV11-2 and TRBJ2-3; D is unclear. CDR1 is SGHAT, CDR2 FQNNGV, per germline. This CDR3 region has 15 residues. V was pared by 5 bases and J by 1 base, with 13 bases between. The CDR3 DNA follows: TGTGCCAGCAGCCCAATAACTGGGGGCACAGATACGCAGTATTTT. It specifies CASSPITGGTDTQYF.

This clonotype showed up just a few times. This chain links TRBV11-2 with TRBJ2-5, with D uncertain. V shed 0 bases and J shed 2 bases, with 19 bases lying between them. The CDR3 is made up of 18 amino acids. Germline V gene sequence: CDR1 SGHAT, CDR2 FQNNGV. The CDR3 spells CASSLDDWALAVQETQYF. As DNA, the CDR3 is TGTGCCAGCAGCTTAGATGATTGGGCCTTGGCGGTACAAGAGACCCAGTACTTC.

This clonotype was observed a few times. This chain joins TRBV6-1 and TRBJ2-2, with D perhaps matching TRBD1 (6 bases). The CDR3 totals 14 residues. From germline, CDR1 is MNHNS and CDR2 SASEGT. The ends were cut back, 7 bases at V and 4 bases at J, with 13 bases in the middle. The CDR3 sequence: CASTQQGGTGELFF. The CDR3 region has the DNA TGTGCCAGCACCCAACAGGGTGGCACCGGGGAGCTGTTTTTT.

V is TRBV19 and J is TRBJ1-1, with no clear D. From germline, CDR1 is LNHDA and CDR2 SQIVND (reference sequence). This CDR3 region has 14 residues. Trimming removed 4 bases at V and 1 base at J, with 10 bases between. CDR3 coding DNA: TGTGCCAGTAGTACCTACACCGGGAACACTGAAGCTTTCTTT. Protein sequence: CASSTYTGNTEAFF.

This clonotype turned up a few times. The CDR3 bases are TGTGCCATCAGTGAGTCGCAGGGGGCTTCTGAAGCTTTCTTT. Translating gives CAISESQGASEAFF. V is TRBV10-3 and J is TRBJ1-1; 8 bases are shared with TRBD1. Trimming cost V 0 bases and J 6 bases; bases outside gene matches: 3. This CDR3 has 14 residues. Germline V gene sequence: CDR1 ENHRY, CDR2 SYGVKD.